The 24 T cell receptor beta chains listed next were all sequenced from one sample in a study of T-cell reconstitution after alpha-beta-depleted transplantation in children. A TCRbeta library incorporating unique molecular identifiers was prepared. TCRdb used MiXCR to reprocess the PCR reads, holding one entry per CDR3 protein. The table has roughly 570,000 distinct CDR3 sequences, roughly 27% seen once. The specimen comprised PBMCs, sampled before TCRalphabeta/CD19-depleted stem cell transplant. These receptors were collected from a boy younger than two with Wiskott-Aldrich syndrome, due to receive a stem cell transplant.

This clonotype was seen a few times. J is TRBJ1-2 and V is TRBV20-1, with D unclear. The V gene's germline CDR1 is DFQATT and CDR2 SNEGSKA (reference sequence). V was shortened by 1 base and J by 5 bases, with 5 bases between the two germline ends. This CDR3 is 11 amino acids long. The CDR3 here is CSARGAYGYTF. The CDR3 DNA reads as TGCAGTGCTAGAGGGGCTTATGGCTACACCTTC.

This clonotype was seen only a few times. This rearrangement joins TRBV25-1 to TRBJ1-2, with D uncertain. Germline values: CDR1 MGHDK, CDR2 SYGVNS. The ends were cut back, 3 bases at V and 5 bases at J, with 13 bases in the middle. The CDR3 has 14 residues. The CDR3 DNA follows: TGTGCCAGCAGTGACAGCCCCCTATGGTATGGCTACACCTTC. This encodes CASSDSPLWYGYTF.

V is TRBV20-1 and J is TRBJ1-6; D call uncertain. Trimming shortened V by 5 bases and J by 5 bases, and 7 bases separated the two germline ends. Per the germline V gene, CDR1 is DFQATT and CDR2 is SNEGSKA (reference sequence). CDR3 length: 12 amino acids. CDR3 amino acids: CSAALNNSPLHF. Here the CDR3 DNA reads TGCAGTGCTGCCCTCAATAATTCACCCCTCCACTTT.

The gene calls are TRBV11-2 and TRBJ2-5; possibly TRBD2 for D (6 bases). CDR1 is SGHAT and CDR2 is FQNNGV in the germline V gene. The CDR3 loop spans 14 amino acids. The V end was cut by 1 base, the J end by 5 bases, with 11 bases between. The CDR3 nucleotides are TGTGCCAGCAGCTTAGCGGGACTGGACGAGACCCAGTACTTC. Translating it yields CASSLAGLDETQYF.

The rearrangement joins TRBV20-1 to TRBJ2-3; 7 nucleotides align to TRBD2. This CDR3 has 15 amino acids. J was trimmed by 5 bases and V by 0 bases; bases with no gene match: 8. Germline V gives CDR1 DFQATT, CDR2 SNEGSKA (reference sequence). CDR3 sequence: CSARDRKRGGDTQYF. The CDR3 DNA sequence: TGCAGTGCTAGAGATAGGAAGCGGGGCGGAGATACGCAGTATTTT.

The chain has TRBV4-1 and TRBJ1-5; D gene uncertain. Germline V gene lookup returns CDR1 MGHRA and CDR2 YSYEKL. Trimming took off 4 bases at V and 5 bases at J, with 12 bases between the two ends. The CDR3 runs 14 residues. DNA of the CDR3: TGCGCCAGCAGCCCCGGGGTTGAGGATCAGCCCCAGCATTTT. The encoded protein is CASSPGVEDQPQHF.

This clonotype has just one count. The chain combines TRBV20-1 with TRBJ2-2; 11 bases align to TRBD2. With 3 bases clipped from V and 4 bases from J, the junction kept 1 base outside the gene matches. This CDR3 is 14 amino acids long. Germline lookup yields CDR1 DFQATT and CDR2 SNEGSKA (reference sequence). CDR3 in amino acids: CSARTSGATGELFF. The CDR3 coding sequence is TGCAGTGCTAGGACTAGCGGGGCCACCGGGGAGCTGTTTTTT.

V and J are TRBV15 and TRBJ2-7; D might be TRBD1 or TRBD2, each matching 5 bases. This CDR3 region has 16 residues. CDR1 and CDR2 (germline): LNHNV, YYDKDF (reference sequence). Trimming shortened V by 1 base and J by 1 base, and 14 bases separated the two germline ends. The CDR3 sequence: CATSRGPGTSSYEQYF. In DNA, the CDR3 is TGTGCCACCAGCAGAGGCCCCGGGACGTCGTCCTACGAGCAGTACTTC.

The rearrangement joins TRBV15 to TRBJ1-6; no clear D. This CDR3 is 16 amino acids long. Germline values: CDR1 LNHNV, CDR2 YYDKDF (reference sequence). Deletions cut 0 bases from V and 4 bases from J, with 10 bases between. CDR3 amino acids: CATSRDSDAYNSPLHF. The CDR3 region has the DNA TGTGCCACCAGCAGAGATTCAGACGCATATAATTCACCCCTCCACTTT.

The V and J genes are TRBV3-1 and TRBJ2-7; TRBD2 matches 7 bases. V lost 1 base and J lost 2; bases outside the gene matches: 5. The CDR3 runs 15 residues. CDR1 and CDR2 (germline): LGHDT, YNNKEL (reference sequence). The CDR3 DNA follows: TGTGCCAGCAGCCAAGGTGGGCTAGCGGCCTACGAGCAGTACTTC. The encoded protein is CASSQGGLAAYEQYF.

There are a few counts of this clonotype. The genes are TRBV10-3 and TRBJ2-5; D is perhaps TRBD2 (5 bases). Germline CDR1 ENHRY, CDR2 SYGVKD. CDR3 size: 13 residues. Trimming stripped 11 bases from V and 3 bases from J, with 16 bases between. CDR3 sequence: CASSDGLEETQYF. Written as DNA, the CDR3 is TGTGCCTCGTCGGACGGACTCGAAGAGACCCAGTACTTC.

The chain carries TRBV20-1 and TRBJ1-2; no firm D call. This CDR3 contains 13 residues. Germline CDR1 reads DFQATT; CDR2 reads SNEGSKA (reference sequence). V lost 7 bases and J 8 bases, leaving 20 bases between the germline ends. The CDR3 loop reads CSVAPAAGNGYTF. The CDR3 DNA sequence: TGCAGTGTTGCGCCCGCGGCAGGAAACGGCTACACCTTC.

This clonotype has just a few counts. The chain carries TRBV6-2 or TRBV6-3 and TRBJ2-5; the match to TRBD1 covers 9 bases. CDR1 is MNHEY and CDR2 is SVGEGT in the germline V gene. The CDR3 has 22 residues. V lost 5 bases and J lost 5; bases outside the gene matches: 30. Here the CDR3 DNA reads TGTGCCAGCAGTATCCTTCCCCGAACCGGGACAGGGAAACTTCTAGCGGTCGAGACCCAGTACTTC. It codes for CASSILPRTGTGKLLAVETQYF.

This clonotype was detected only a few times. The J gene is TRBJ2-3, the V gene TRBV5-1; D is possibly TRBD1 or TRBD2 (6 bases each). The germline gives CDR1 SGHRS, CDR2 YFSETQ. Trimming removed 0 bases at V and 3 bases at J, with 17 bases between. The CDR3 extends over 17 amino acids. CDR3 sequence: CASSLAGGRRGTDTQYF. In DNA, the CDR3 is TGCGCCAGCAGCTTGGCCGGGGGCAGGAGGGGGACAGATACGCAGTATTTT.

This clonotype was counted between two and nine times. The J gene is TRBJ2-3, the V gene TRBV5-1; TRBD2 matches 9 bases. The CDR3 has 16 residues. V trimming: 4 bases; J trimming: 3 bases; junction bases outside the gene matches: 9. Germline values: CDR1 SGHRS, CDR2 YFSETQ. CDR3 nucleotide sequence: TGCGCCAGCAGCCTTACAATAGCGGGAGTAACAGATACGCAGTATTTT. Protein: CASSLTIAGVTDTQYF.

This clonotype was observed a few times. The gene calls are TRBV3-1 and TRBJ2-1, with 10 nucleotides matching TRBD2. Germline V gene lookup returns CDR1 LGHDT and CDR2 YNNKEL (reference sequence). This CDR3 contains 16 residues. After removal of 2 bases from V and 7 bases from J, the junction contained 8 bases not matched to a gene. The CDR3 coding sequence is TGTGCCAGCAGCCAACCTTCCGGGACTAGCGAAAATGAGCAGTTCTTC. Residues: CASSQPSGTSENEQFF.

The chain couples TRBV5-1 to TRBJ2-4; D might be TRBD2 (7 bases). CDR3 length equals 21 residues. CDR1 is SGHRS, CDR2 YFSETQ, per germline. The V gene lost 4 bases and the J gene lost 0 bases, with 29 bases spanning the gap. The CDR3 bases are TGCGCCAGCAGCGTTGGGGGGGGCCCGATATTACCCCCTAGAGCCAAAAACATTCAGTACTTC. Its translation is CASSVGGGPILPPRAKNIQYF.

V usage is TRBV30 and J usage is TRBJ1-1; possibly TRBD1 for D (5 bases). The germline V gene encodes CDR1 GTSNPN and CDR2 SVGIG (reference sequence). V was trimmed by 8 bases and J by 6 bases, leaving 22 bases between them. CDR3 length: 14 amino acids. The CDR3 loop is CAKRRGAFSSEAFF. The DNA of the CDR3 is TGTGCCAAACGGCGGGGCGCTTTCTCTTCTGAAGCTTTCTTT.

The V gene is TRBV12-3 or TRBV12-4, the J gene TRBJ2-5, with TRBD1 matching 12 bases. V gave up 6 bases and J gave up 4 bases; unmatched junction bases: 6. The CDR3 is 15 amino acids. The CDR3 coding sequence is TGTGCCAGCAGCTGGGACAGGGGGCGGGTAGAGACCCAGTACTTC. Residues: CASSWDRGRVETQYF.

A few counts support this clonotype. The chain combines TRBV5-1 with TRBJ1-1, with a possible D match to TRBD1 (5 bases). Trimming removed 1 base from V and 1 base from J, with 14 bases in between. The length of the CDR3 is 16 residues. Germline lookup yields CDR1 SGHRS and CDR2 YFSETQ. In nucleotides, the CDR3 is TGCGCCAGCAGCTTGAAGGGGCCGCCGGGGAACACTGAAGCTTTCTTT. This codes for CASSLKGPPGNTEAFF.

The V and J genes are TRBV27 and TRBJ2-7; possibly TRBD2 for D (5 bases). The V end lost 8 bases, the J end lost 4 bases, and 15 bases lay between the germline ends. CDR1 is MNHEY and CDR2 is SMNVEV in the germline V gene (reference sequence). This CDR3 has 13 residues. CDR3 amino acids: CASRAWEKYEQYF. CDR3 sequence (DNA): TGTGCCAGCCGCGCGTGGGAGAAATACGAGCAGTACTTC.

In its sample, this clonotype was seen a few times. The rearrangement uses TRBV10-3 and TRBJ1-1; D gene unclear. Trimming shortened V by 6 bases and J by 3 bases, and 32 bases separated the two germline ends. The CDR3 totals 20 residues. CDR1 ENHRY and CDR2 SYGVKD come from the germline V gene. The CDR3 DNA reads TGTGCCATCAGAAAATACCCTAGTAGTCGGCACCAAACCTGGGACACTGAAGCTTTCTTT. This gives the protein CAIRKYPSSRHQTWDTEAFF.

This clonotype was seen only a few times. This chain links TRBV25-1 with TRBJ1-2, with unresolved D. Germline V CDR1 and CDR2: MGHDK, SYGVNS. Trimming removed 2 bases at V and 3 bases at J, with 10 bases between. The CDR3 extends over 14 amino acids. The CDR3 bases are TGTGCCAGCAGTGAAACAGCTAATTACTATGGCTACACCTTC. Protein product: CASSETANYYGYTF.

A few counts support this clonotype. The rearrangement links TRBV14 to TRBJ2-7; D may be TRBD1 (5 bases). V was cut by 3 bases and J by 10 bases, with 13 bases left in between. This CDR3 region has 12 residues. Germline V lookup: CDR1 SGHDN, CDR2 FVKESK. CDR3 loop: CASSQTTAPQYF. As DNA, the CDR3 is TGTGCCAGCAGCCAGACGACAGCCCCACAGTACTTC.